The clone carrying this T cell receptor beta chain was detected only once. Its antigen is unknown. Assay used: immunoSEQ multiplex PCR; TCRdb lists only in-frame clones, some missing. The sample shows about 260,000 clones, approximately 90% of them seen only once. These data belong to a study of Ad26.COV2.S vaccination and SARS-CoV-2 variants. Turning to the study itself: Donor was assigned to the Ad26.COV2.S arm of trial COV1001. Ad26.COV2.S was injected intramuscularly once or twice, 56 days apart.

Findings of the study overall: Spike-specific TCR breadth in vaccine recipients exceeded that seen in placebo recipients.

Indicated treatment: around 19 received Ad26.COV2.S at low or high dose, single or two shots; roughly five received placebo; per-sample allocation not given. Day 63 following the first vaccine or placebo injection was when the samples were taken. An Ad26 vector expressing Wuhan-strain SARS-CoV-2 spike served as the vaccine. The clonotype originates from a person between 18 and 65 years old who received the Ad26.COV2.S COVID-19 vaccine or a placebo. This specimen was peripheral blood, taken in a trial of Ad26.COV2.S vaccine versus placebo.

The CDR3 spells CASTHLPPVSPLHF. The CDR3, as DNA: TGTGCCAGCACCCACCTTCCCCCGGTTTCACCCCTCCACTTT. The V gene is TRBV27, the J gene TRBJ1-6; D uncertain. CDR3 size: 14 residues. V was trimmed by 7 bases and J by 9 bases, leaving 16 bases between them. CDR1 and CDR2 (germline): MNHEY, SMNVEV (reference sequence).